This T cell receptor (beta chain) was sequenced during a study of spatial heterogeneity in lung cancer. This CDR3 region has 14 residues. V shed 5 bases and J shed 2 bases, with 13 bases lying between them. Each CDR3 protein is one row after TCRdb ran MiXCR on the 5' RACE reads. The sample contains 90,000 to 95,000 distinct CDR3 sequences, approximately 12% of which appear only once. Described time point: sample taken at primary tumor resection. The specimen comprised PBMCs, sampled at surgery. V usage is TRBV12-3 or TRBV12-4 and J usage is TRBJ2-7, with D perhaps matching TRBD2 (6 bases). The TCR originated in a male donor with early-stage non-small cell lung cancer. The CDR3: CASSPAGPAYEQYF. CDR3 nucleotide sequence: TGTGCCAGCAGTCCAGCGGGCCCCGCCTACGAGCAGTACTTC.